This T cell receptor (beta chain) was documented in a study of blood T cells in healthy people across ages. Findings and caveats of the study: Observed TCR beta diversity per million T cells went down as age went up. This fall followed a roughly linear course with age. Researchers report that TCR beta diversity correlated strongly with naive T cell percentage.

CDR3 length: 14 amino acids. The ends were cut back, 0 bases at V and 5 bases at J, with 14 bases in the middle. Germline V gives CDR1 GTSNPN, CDR2 SVGIG (reference sequence). This clonotype was seen a few times. Its antigen is unidentified. For the second PCR, which ran for about 6 to 11 cycles, a sample-barcoded 5' primer and a J-beta primer mix were used. Each single sample gave us at least 2.5 million CDR3-containing paired-end reads. TCRdb passed the 5' RACE reads through MiXCR, listing each CDR3 protein once. This sample has about 810,000 distinct CDR3 sequences, with under 40% found just once. What was sequenced was blood. The receptor comes from a man younger than 35 in good health. This chain connects TRBV30 to TRBJ2-7, with D maybe TRBD1 (6 bases). CDR3 protein: CAWSVTGTHHEQYF. In DNA, the CDR3 is TGTGCCTGGAGTGTCACAGGGACCCACCACGAGCAGTACTTC. The whole variable domain, remainder taken from reference TRBV30 and TRBJ2-7, is SQTIHQWPATLVQPVGSPLSLECTVEGTSNPNLYWYRQAAGRGLQLLFYSVGIGQISSEVPQNLSASRPQDRQFILSSKKLLLSDSGFYLCAWSVTGTHHEQYFGPGTRLTVT.